The sequence of this T cell receptor (beta chain) was determined in a study of blood T cell repertoires in COVID-19 (dated by TCRdb to 2018 to 2020). At the level of the whole study: Samples from collaborators originated in the United States, Italy and Spain and spanned both the acute and convalescent phases of COVID-19. The prospective study material was composed of cDNA or gDNA derived from T cells, B-cell-depleted T cells, or PBMCs. Subjects who had been exposed to COVID-19, were actively infected with it, or had recovered from it provided the deeply sampled blood TCRbeta repertoires that made up the dataset. The repertoires were made available in a free public database intended to serve as a resource for research on the immune response to SARS-CoV-2. The samples were drawn from two sources: the first 160 participants of the ongoing ImmuneRACE study, and fewer than 1,500 subjects contributed by 6 global collaborators. Nearly every sample came with metadata listing a de-identified subject ID, COVID-19 status, age in years and sex. Where available, HLA class I and class II types were taken from metadata supplied by the sample provider and were not determined by assay-based typing. Study-wide conclusions, independent of this receptor: Clinical and demographic metadata were provided uncurated, with the amount varying by source and participant.

V is cut back by 3 bases and J by 5 bases, with 13 bases in the junction unmatched. The CDR3 numbers 18 residues from cysteine through phenylalanine. Only the CDR3 portion is preserved as DNA: 54 bases, with reading frame beginning at the first base. From a lookup of the germline V gene (reference sequence), CDR1 and CDR2 are MNHEY and SMNVEV. Whole blood was collected in K2EDTA tubes by collaborating institutions according to the institutions' own protocols. For TCRbeta analysis, collaborators shipped samples in one of three forms: frozen whole blood, isolated PBMCs, or DNA extracted from either of those sample types. The count of this clone is one. Its specific antigen is unknown. Base qualities are missing; no much larger clone stands one base away. The immunoSEQ Assay, a bias-controlled multiplex PCR, was used to amplify TCRbeta CDR3 regions from genomic DNA. In the authors' own workflow: The number of nucleated cells in each sample was estimated by amplification of reference gene primers within the assay. Sequence reads were collapsed and filtered to measure the absolute abundance of every unique TCRbeta CDR3 rearrangement. Productive Simpson clonality was computed per sample as the square root of Simpson's diversity index over productive rearrangements. This immuneACCESS table, as held by TCRdb, lists in-frame sequences with V and J called but not all clones. Of the missing ones, under half trace to an unresolved V gene in checked studies; the others have no known cause. The V and J calls and the clone size are those of that table, but D and trimming were determined from the DNA. Counted in this sample were approximately 200,000 clones; about 85% of them appeared once. Jointly, the top ten make up around 1.1% of the sample.

The rearrangement combines TRBV27 with TRBJ2-1, and TRBD2 aligns with 10 junction nucleotides. This clonotype was sampled from a man between 25 and 39 years old with acute or convalescent COVID-19. Sequenced input: peripheral blood. The DNA sequence is TGTGCCAGCAGTTTTGTGATGGTAGCGGGGGGTGGGAACAATGAGCAGTTCTTC. Translated, it reads CASSFVMVAGGGNNEQFF.